This TCR beta chain was obtained from a study of cytomegalovirus exposure and HLA in healthy donors. General study results and limits: A few chains linked to CMV were shown in vitro to be specific for CMV antigens.

Vbeta (60) and Jbeta (13) primers were used in the PCR. The table came from immunoSEQ multiplex PCR; TCRdb's copy has only in-frame clones and leaves some out. The sample has around 150,000 clones; about two thirds are singletons. As concerns this clone: Its matching antigen is unknown.

From germline, CDR1 is SGHRS and CDR2 YFSETQ. J lost 7 bases, V lost 4 bases, and 5 bases had no gene match. The CDR3 runs 15 residues. Sequenced input: PBMCs. The chain links TRBV5-1 to TRBJ2-1; TRBD2 matches at 13 bases. This sequence was found in a man aged 55 to 70 in good health and CMV-seronegative. This CDR3 is CASSPGLAGVNEQFF. CDR3 nucleotides: TGCGCCAGCAGCCCCGGACTAGCGGGAGTAAATGAGCAGTTCTTC.